The 21 T cell receptor beta chains in this list originate from one sample, sequenced in a study of cytomegalovirus exposure and HLA in healthy donors. The PCR used 60 Vbeta and 13 Jbeta primers. Produced via immunoSEQ multiplex PCR; TCRdb's table is partial and in-frame only. This table has about 220,000 clones, about 77% appearing once. Specimen: PBMCs. All receptors derive from a woman aged 30 to 39 in good health and CMV-seronegative.

CDR3 nucleotide sequence: TGTGCCAGCAGCCAAACGGGAGACAATGAGCAGTTCTTC. Its protein product is CASSQTGDNEQFF. V gene TRBV27 combines with J gene TRBJ2-1, with D maybe TRBD2 (6 bases). V was pared by 6 bases and J by 5 bases, with 11 bases between. The germline V gene encodes CDR1 MNHEY and CDR2 SMNVEV (reference sequence). The CDR3 covers 13 residues.

The chain recombines TRBV15 with TRBJ1-2; D not certain. V was clipped by 2 bases and J by 4 bases, with 8 bases between them. The CDR3 is 13 residues long. In germline, CDR1 is LNHNV, CDR2 YYDKDF (reference sequence). This chain's CDR3 is CATSRRGSYGYTF. CDR3 bases: TGTGCCACCAGCAGAAGAGGCAGCTATGGCTACACCTTC.

The gene calls are TRBV27 and TRBJ1-2; TRBD1 might be the D (6 bases). Germline V gene data show CDR1 as MNHEY and CDR2 as SMNVEV (reference sequence). The ends were cut back, 6 bases at V and 6 bases at J, with 17 bases in the middle. The CDR3 is 14 amino acids. The CDR3 is CASRTLGAQNGYTF. The CDR3 nucleotides are TGTGCCAGCAGGACCCTGGGGGCCCAGAATGGCTACACCTTC.

The rearrangement uses TRBV6-6 and TRBJ1-2, with D maybe TRBD1 (5 bases). V was trimmed by 5 bases and J by 7 bases, leaving 11 bases between them. CDR3 length: 12 residues. Germline CDR1 reads MNHNY; CDR2 reads SVGAGI (reference sequence). The CDR3 here is CASSLDSLGYTF. DNA for the CDR3: TGTGCCAGCAGTCTAGACAGCCTTGGCTACACCTTC.

The table lists this clone with many counts. The chain uses TRBV5-1 and TRBJ2-2; TRBD1 matches at 7 bases. V was pared by 5 bases and J by 1 base, with 11 bases of the junction left unmatched. The CDR3 runs to 17 residues. The germline V gene encodes CDR1 SGHRS and CDR2 YFSETQ. CDR3 region: CASSYPSGQKNTGELFF. DNA of the CDR3: TGCGCCAGCAGTTATCCCTCGGGACAGAAGAACACCGGGGAGCTGTTTTTT. Filled out from reference TRBV5-1 and TRBJ2-2, the complete variable domain reads KAGVTQTPRYLIKTRGQQVTLSCSPISGHRSVSWYQQTPGQGLQFLFEYFSETQRNKGNFPGRFSGRQFSNSRSEMNVSTLELGDSALYLCASSYPSGQKNTGELFFGEGSRLTVL.

The sample holds a few counts of this clone. This CDR3 is CASSPGTGGGGELFF. For the CDR3, the DNA is TGTGCCAGCAGCCCCGGGACAGGGGGCGGCGGGGAGCTGTTTTTT. V and J are TRBV7-3 and TRBJ2-2; 12 bases are a match to TRBD1. V lost 5 bases and J lost 7; bases outside the gene matches: 5. The CDR3 has 15 residues. Germline assignment: CDR1 SGHTA and CDR2 FQGTGA.

This chain connects TRBV5-1 to TRBJ1-2; D possibly corresponds to TRBD1 (5 bases). Trimming stripped 2 bases from V and 4 bases from J, with 12 bases between. Germline V gene sequence: CDR1 SGHRS, CDR2 YFSETQ. The CDR3 loop spans 14 amino acids. The CDR3 region has the DNA TGCGCCAGCAGCTTTGGATGGGGCGGCTATGGCTACACCTTC. Translation gives CASSFGWGGYGYTF.

This chain joins TRBV2 and TRBJ2-5; TRBD1 agrees at 8 bases. The tail of the sequence fits TRBJ2-7 better, so the J call may be wrong. This CDR3 is 16 amino acids long. Germline V gene sequence: CDR1 SNHLY, CDR2 FYNNEI. Written as DNA, the CDR3 is TGTGCCAGCAGCTCGACGAAGGACAGGGACCACTACGAGCAGTACTTC. Translation gives CASSSTKDRDHYEQYF.

The chain is built from TRBV5-1 and TRBJ1-5, with a possible D match to TRBD1 (6 bases). Trimming stripped 5 bases from V and 6 bases from J, with 12 bases between. CDR1 is SGHRS and CDR2 is YFSETQ in the germline V gene. The CDR3 is made up of 13 amino acids. The CDR3 sequence is CASSSGAGQPQHF. Written as DNA, the CDR3 is TGCGCCAGCAGTTCAGGGGCAGGTCAGCCCCAGCATTTT.

The rearrangement links TRBV6-5 to TRBJ2-7; a possible D gene is TRBD1 (6 bases). V was pared by 5 bases and J by 2 bases, with 13 bases between. Germline loops: CDR1 MNHEY, CDR2 SVGAGI. The CDR3 runs to 14 residues. For the CDR3, the DNA is TGTGCCAGCAGTCCCCCAGGGGACCCCTACGAGCAGTACTTC. It codes for CASSPPGDPYEQYF.

Concerning this clone itself: This probably arose from a read error, given a far larger clone one base away. The V call is TRBV4-2, the J call TRBJ1-5, with a possible D match to TRBD1 (6 bases). V was trimmed by 1 base and J by 11 bases, leaving 18 bases between them. This CDR3 is 15 amino acids long. Germline values: CDR1 LGHNA, CDR2 YNFKEQ. CDR3 loop: CASSQAPWGLEAQHF. CDR3 bases: TGTGCCAGCAGCCAAGCCCCCTGGGGGCTGGAGGCCCAGCATTTT.

This chain uses TRBV19 with TRBJ2-1, with 9 bases identical to TRBD2. Trimming at V came to 6 bases and at J to 4 bases, leaving 1 base not matched to a gene. Per the germline V gene, CDR1 is LNHDA and CDR2 is SQIVND (reference sequence). The length of the CDR3 is 13 residues. CDR3 bases: TGTGCCAGTAGACTAGCGGGTTACAATGAGCAGTTCTTC. Translating gives CASRLAGYNEQFF.

V is TRBV2 and J is TRBJ1-3; weak D call: TRBD1 (5 bases). CDR3 length equals 17 residues. Germline V lookup: CDR1 SNHLY, CDR2 FYNNEI. Trimming stripped 1 base from V and 1 base from J, with 14 bases between. CDR3 nucleotides: TGTGCCAGCAGTGAAGTCTGGGGCGTGGGTTCTGGAAACACCATATATTTT. Translated, it gives CASSEVWGVGSGNTIYF. Filled out from reference TRBV2 and TRBJ1-3, the complete variable domain reads EPEVTQTPSHQVTQMGQEVILRCVPISNHLYFYWYRQILGQKVEFLVSFYNNEISEKSEIFDDQFSVERPDGSNFTLKIRSTKLEDSAMYFCASSEVWGVGSGNTIYFGEGSWLTVV.

The chain couples TRBV29-1 to TRBJ2-5, with a possible D match to TRBD1 (6 bases). CDR1 and CDR2 from the germline V gene are SQVTM and ANQGSEA. Trimming stripped 3 bases from V and 6 bases from J, with 14 bases between. This CDR3 is 13 amino acids long. The CDR3 coding sequence is TGCAGCGTTGAGGCCAGGGGATCGAAGACCCAGTACTTC. Translating it yields CSVEARGSKTQYF.

The chain couples TRBV10-3 to TRBJ2-2, with 8 bases matching TRBD1. CDR3 size: 14 residues. V shed 7 bases and J 3 bases; nucleotides not matched to a gene: 4. Per germline, CDR1 ENHRY and CDR2 SYGVKD. As DNA, the CDR3 is TGTGCCATCACAGGGGGCAGGGACACCGGGGAGCTGTTTTTT. It yields the protein CAITGGRDTGELFF.

The V call is TRBV7-9, the J call TRBJ2-3; TRBD1 matches 10 bases. The CDR3 contains 15 residues. Trimming removed 0 bases from V and 6 bases from J; junction bases left unmatched: 3. Germline V CDR1 and CDR2: SEHNR, FQNEAQ (reference sequence). The CDR3 region has the DNA TGTGCCAGCAGCTTAGCGACAGGGGGCGGCGATACGCAGTATTTT. Protein product: CASSLATGGGDTQYF.

The V and J genes are TRBV5-1 and TRBJ2-3, with 8 bases fitting TRBD2. CDR3 length equals 15 residues. V lost 3 bases, J lost 4 bases, and 7 bases stayed unmatched. Germline V gives CDR1 SGHRS, CDR2 YFSETQ. In DNA form, the CDR3 reads TGCGCCAGCAGCTCAACGACTAGCGCGGCAGATACGCAGTATTTT. Translated, it gives CASSSTTSAADTQYF.

The chain joins TRBV5-3 to TRBJ2-2, with D possibly being TRBD2 (6 bases). TRBV5-3 is treated as an ORF (open reading frame) with a function not yet certain. This CDR3 spans 17 amino acids. Trimming stripped 3 bases from V and 2 bases from J, with 17 bases between. The CDR3 spells CARSWTTGEANTGELFF. The CDR3 DNA reads TGTGCCAGAAGCTGGACCACGGGGGAGGCCAACACCGGGGAGCTGTTTTTT.

The chain recombines TRBV11-3 with TRBJ2-7; 7 bases line up with TRBD1. V lost 4 bases, J lost 3 bases, and 3 bases stayed unmatched. This CDR3 comprises 13 residues. From germline, CDR1 is SGHNT and CDR2 YENEEA. In DNA form, the CDR3 reads TGTGCCAGCAGCTCCAGACAGGGCTACGAGCAGTACTTC. Translation: CASSSRQGYEQYF.

This clone appeared a few times. J is TRBJ1-6 and V is TRBV30; no clear D. Trimming stripped 3 bases from V and 11 bases from J, with 8 bases between. The CDR3 contains 11 residues. The germline gives CDR1 GTSNPN, CDR2 SVGIG (reference sequence). CDR3 protein: CAWRLGTPLHF. CDR3 DNA: TGTGCCTGGAGGCTCGGTACACCCCTCCACTTT.

The chain recombines TRBV6-1 with TRBJ1-5; 7 bases line up with TRBD1. From germline, CDR1 is MNHNS and CDR2 SASEGT. V shed 4 bases and J 3 bases; nucleotides not matched to a gene: 9. CDR3 length: 16 amino acids. The CDR3 protein is CASSANRDSHNQPQHF. In nucleotides, the CDR3 is TGTGCCAGCAGTGCGAACCGGGACAGCCACAATCAGCCCCAGCATTTT.